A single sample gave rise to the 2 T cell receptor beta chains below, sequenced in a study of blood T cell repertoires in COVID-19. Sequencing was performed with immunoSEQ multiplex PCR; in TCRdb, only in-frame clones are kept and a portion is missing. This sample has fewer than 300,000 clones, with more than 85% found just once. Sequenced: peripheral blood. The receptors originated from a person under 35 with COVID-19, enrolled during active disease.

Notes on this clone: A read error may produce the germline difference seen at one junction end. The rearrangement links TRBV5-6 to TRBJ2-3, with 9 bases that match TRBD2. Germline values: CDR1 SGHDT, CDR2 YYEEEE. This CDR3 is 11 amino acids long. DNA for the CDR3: TGTGCCAGCAGCTCCGGGACTAGCCCCCATTTT. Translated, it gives CASSSGTSPHF.

CDR3: CAISDAGQGADEQFF. The DNA of the CDR3 is TGTGCCATCAGTGACGCCGGACAGGGGGCCGATGAGCAGTTCTTC. The chain combines TRBV10-3 with TRBJ2-1; 11 bases line up with TRBD1. After removal of 3 bases from V and 8 bases from J, the junction contained 6 bases not matched to a gene. CDR3 length equals 15 residues. Per germline, CDR1 ENHRY and CDR2 SYGVKD.